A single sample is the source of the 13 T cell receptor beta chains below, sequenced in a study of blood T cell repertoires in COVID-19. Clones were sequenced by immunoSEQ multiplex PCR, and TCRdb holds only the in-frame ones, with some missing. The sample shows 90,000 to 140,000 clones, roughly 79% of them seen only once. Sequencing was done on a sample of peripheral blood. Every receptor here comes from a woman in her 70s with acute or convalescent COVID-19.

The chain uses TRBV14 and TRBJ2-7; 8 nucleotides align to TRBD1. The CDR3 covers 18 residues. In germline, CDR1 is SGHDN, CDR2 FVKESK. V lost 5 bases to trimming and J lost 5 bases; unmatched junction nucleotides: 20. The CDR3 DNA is TGTGCCAGCAGCGTCCGGGACAGGAGAGTGGGGTTTATGCACGAGCAGTACTTC. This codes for CASSVRDRRVGFMHEQYF.

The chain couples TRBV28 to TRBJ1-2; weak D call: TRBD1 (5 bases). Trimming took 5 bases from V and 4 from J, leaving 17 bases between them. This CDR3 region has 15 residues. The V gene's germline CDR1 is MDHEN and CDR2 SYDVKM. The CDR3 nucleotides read TGTGCCAGCAGTGCTTATGTGGCAGGGTTCTATGGCTACACCTTC. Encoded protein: CASSAYVAGFYGYTF.

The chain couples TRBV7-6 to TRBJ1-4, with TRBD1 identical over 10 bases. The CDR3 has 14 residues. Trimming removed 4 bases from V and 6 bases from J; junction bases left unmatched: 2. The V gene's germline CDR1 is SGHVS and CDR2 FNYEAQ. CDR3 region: CASSSGTGDEKLFF. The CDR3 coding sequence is TGTGCCAGCAGCTCCGGGACAGGGGATGAAAAACTGTTTTTT. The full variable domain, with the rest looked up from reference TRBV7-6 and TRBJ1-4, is GAGVSQSPRYKVTKRGQDVALRCDPISGHVSLYWYRQALGQGPEFLTYFNYEAQQDKSGLPNDRFSAERPEGSISTLTIQRTEQRDSAMYRCASSSGTGDEKLFFGSGTQLSVL.

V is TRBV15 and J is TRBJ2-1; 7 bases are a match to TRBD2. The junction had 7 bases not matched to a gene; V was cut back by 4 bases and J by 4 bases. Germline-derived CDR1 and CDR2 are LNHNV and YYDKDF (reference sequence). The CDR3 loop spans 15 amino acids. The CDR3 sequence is CATSNLGLSYNEQFF. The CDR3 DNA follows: TGTGCCACCAGCAACTTGGGACTATCGTACAATGAGCAGTTCTTC.

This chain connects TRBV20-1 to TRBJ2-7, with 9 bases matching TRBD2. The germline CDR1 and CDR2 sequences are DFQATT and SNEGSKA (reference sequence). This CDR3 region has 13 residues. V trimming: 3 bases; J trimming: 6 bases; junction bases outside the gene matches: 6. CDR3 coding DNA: TGCAGTGCTAGTTGGCTAGCGGGAAGCGAGCAGTACTTC. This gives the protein CSASWLAGSEQYF.

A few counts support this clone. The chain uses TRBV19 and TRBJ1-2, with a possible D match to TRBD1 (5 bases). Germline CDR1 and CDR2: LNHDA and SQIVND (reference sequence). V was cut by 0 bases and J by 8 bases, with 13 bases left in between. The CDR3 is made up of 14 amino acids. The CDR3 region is CASSIDRAGAGYTF. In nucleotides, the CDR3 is TGTGCCAGTAGTATAGATCGGGCTGGGGCCGGCTACACCTTC.

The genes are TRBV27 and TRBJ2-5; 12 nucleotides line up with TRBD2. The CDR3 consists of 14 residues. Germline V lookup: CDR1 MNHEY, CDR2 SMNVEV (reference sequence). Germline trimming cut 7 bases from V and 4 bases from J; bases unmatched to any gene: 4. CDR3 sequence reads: CASNPSGRAETQYF. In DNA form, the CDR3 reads TGTGCCAGCAACCCTAGCGGGAGGGCAGAGACCCAGTACTTC.

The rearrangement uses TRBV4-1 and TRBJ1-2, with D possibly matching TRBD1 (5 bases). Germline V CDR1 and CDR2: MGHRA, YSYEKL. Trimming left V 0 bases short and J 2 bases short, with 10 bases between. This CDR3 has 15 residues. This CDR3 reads CASSQDSRANYGYTF. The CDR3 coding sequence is TGCGCCAGCAGCCAAGATAGCAGGGCCAACTATGGCTACACCTTC.

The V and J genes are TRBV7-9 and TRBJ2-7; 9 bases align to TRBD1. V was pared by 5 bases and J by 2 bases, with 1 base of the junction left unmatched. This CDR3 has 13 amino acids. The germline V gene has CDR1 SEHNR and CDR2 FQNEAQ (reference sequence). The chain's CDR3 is CASSRDRAYEQYF. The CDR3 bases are TGTGCCAGCAGCAGGGACAGGGCCTACGAGCAGTACTTC.

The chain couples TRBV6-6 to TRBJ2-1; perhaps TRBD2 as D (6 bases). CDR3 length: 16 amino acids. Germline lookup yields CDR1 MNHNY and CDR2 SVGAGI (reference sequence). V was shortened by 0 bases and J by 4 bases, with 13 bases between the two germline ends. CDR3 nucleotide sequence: TGTGCCAGCAGTTACTCGACTAGGGCAGATTACAATGAGCAGTTCTTC. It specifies CASSYSTRADYNEQFF.

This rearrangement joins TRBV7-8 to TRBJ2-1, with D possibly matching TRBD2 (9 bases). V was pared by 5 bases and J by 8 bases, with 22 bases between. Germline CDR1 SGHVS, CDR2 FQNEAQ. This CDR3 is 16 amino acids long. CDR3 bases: TGTGCCAGCAGCCCCCAGGGGGCGGGAGGGCCGGATGAGCAGTTCTTC. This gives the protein CASSPQGAGGPDEQFF. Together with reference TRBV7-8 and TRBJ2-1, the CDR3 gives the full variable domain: GAGVSQSPRYKVAKRGQDVALRCDPISGHVSLFWYQQALGQGPEFLTYFQNEAQLDKSGLPSDRFFAERPEGSVSTLKIQRTQQEDSAVYLCASSPQGAGGPDEQFFGPGTRLTVL.

The DNA for the CDR3 is TGTGCCAGCAGTGGACTAGTTGGTCGTACGCAGTATTTT. It is translated as CASSGLVGRTQYF. The chain is built from TRBV28 and TRBJ2-3; 7 bases are a match to TRBD2. CDR1 MDHEN and CDR2 SYDVKM come from the germline V gene. The J segment lost 8 bases and the V segment lost 5 bases, leaving 7 bases of the junction unmatched. The CDR3 runs 13 residues.

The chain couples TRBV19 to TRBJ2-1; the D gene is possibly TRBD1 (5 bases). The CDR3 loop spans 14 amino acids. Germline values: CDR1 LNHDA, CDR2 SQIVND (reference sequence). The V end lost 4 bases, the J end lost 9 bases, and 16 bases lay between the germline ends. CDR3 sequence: CASSTYSQGAEQFF. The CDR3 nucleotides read TGTGCCAGTAGTACATACTCTCAGGGTGCTGAGCAGTTCTTC.